The rows below give T cell receptor beta chains drawn from one sample of a study of cytomegalovirus exposure and HLA in healthy donors. Sequencing was performed with immunoSEQ multiplex PCR; in TCRdb, only in-frame clones are kept and a portion is missing. The sample carries more than 85,000 clones, about 74% recorded once. Sequencing input: PBMCs. These receptors all stem from a female donor in good health and CMV-seronegative. CDR3s include the opening cysteine and the closing phenylalanine or tryptophan. A D gene is named only where the DNA matches it firmly. Clone size appears in some rows only: once, few, many, or a class for an expanded clone.

TRBJ1-2	NA	NA	TRBV10-1	CASSEDSNYGYTF	TGCGCCAGCAGTGAGGACAGCAACTATGGCTACACCTTC
TRBJ2-3	TRBD1	NA	TRBV19	CASSTTGLEGDTQYF	TGTGCCAGTAGCACGACAGGGTTGGAAGGGGATACGCAGTATTTT
TRBJ2-3	NA	NA	TRBV6-6	CASSYSRNTDTQYF	TGTGCCAGCAGTTACTCGAGGAACACAGATACGCAGTATTTT
TRBJ1-6	NA	NA	TRBV18	CASSPSGQQGSPLHF	TGTGCCAGCTCACCTTCGGGCCAGCAGGGTTCACCCCTCCACTTT
TRBJ2-7	TRBD1	NA	TRBV5-6	CASSPTGSYEQYF	TGTGCCAGCAGTCCGACAGGGTCCTACGAGCAGTACTTC
TRBJ2-7	NA	NA	TRBV5-1	CASSLTKAGPYEQYF	TGCGCCAGCAGCCTGACTAAGGCAGGTCCCTACGAGCAGTACTTC
TRBJ1-1	NA	NA	TRBV4-3	CASSPGPRNTEAFF	TGCGCCAGCAGCCCAGGTCCCAGGAACACTGAAGCTTTCTTT
TRBJ1-4	NA	NA	TRBV6-5	CASSGGRATSEKLFF	TGTGCCAGCAGTGGGGGCAGGGCCACGTCTGAAAAACTGTTTTTT
TRBJ2-1	NA	NA	TRBV19	CASSSGTGSVDEQFF	TGTGCCAGTAGCTCAGGCACAGGGAGTGTCGATGAGCAGTTCTTC
TRBJ1-1	NA	NA	TRBV10-1	CASKLGQNTEAFF	TGCGCCAGCAAGTTGGGGCAGAACACTGAAGCTTTCTTT
TRBJ1-2	NA	NA	TRBV30	CAWSVDSNYGYTF	TGTGCCTGGAGTGTAGACAGTAACTATGGCTACACCTTC
TRBJ1-2	NA	few	TRBV6-5	CASRTGFGYTF	TGTGCCAGCCGGACTGGCTTCGGCTACACCTTC
TRBJ2-2	TRBD2	NA	TRBV5-4	CASSSLAGVTGELFF	TGTGCCAGCAGCTCCCTAGCGGGAGTCACCGGGGAGCTGTTTTTT
TRBJ2-1	TRBD1	once	TRBV7-3	CASSMGQIKYNEQFF	TGTGCCAGCAGCATGGGACAGATTAAGTACAATGAGCAGTTCTTC
TRBJ1-6	TRBD1	NA	TRBV30	CAWIRDRALGTLHF	TGTGCCTGGATCCGGGACAGGGCCCTTGGCACCCTCCACTTT
TRBJ1-1	TRBD1	NA	TRBV6-4	CASSTGGENTEAFF	TGTGCCAGCAGTACAGGGGGTGAGAACACTGAAGCTTTCTTT
TRBJ1-1	TRBD1	NA	TRBV5-4	CASSPLQGVNTEAFF	TGTGCCAGCAGTCCCTTACAGGGGGTGAACACTGAAGCTTTCTTT
TRBJ1-5	TRBD1	NA	TRBV2	CASSQDRGSNQPQHF	TGTGCCAGCAGTCAGGACAGGGGTAGCAATCAGCCCCAGCATTTT
TRBJ1-2	TRBD1	NA	TRBV10-1	CANEPHRGIGYGYTF	TGCGCCAACGAACCCCACAGGGGAATAGGATATGGCTACACCTTC
TRBJ2-7	TRBD2	NA	TRBV6-5	CATAGASGVSYEQYF	TGTGCCACCGCAGGAGCTAGCGGGGTCTCCTACGAGCAGTACTTC
TRBJ1-1	NA	NA	TRBV19	CASSIRQLTGTEAFF	TGTGCCAGTAGTATTAGACAGCTTACCGGCACTGAAGCTTTCTTT
TRBJ2-2	NA	NA	TRBV6-1	CASRETSSTGELFF	TGTGCCAGCAGGGAGACTAGTTCAACCGGGGAGCTGTTTTTT
TRBJ2-6	NA	NA	TRBV5-8	CASSLFQGRASGANVLTF	TGTGCCAGCAGCTTATTCCAGGGGAGAGCTTCTGGGGCCAACGTCCTGACTTTC
TRBJ2-1	TRBD2	NA	TRBV28	CASSGLAGGSRNEQFF	TGTGCCAGCAGCGGCCTAGCGGGCGGTTCTAGGAATGAGCAGTTCTTC
TRBJ2-2	TRBD1	NA	TRBV19	CASKPGQVNTGELFF	TGTGCCAGTAAACCGGGACAGGTGAACACCGGGGAGCTGTTTTTT
TRBJ2-2	NA	NA	TRBV4-1	CASSPGGGSTGELFF	TGCGCCAGCAGCCCTGGCGGTGGTAGCACCGGGGAGCTGTTTTTT
TRBJ1-3	NA	NA	TRBV29-1	CSVEFRSGNTIYF	TGCAGCGTTGAATTTCGCTCTGGAAACACCATATATTTT
TRBJ1-1	NA	NA	TRBV7-9	CASSLGDTAGLRNTEAFF	TGTGCCAGCAGCTTAGGGGACACGGCCGGGCTTCGGAACACTGAAGCTTTCTTT
TRBJ2-7	TRBD2	NA	TRBV5-1	CASRAGGTEQYF	TGCGCCAGCAGAGCGGGGGGGACCGAGCAGTACTTC
TRBJ2-1	NA	NA	TRBV7-9	CASSLRNKDSLYNEQFF	TGTGCCAGCAGCTTAAGAAATAAGGACTCCCTCTACAATGAGCAGTTCTTC
TRBJ2-3	TRBD2	NA	TRBV28	CASSFGSSVAGGSTDTQYF	TGTGCCAGCAGTTTTGGCTCAAGCGTAGCGGGAGGGAGCACAGATACGCAGTATTTT
TRBJ2-1	TRBD2	NA	TRBV19	CASSIGPRARGEGEQFF	TGTGCCAGTAGTATAGGGCCCAGAGCCCGGGGGGAAGGTGAGCAGTTCTTC
TRBJ2-5	TRBD2	NA	TRBV28	CASSSGTSGRAGETQYF	TGTGCCAGCAGTTCGGGGACTAGCGGGAGGGCGGGTGAGACCCAGTACTTC
TRBJ2-7	NA	NA	TRBV13	CASSFLSEGGPYEQYF	TGTGCCAGCAGCTTCCTCTCTGAGGGAGGACCGTACGAGCAGTACTTC
TRBJ1-2	NA	NA	TRBV28	CASSPARRSYGYTF	TGTGCCAGCAGCCCTGCAAGAAGGAGCTATGGCTACACCTTC
TRBJ1-5	NA	NA	TRBV4-1	CASSHPNQPQHF	TGCGCCAGCAGCCATCCGAATCAGCCCCAGCATTTT
TRBJ1-5	TRBD1	NA	TRBV30	CAWGQGWNQPQHF	TGTGCCTGGGGACAGGGTTGGAATCAGCCCCAGCATTTT
TRBJ1-1	NA	NA	TRBV5-4	CASSLPPNTEAFF	TGTGCCAGCAGCTTGCCCCCTAACACTGAAGCTTTCTTT
TRBJ2-3	TRBD2	NA	TRBV7-3	CASSLNHREGDSVGTQYF	TGTGCCAGCAGCTTAAATCACCGGGAGGGGGACTCGGTTGGTACGCAGTATTTT
TRBJ2-3	TRBD2	NA	TRBV5-6	CASRVGLAGYTDTQYF	TGTGCCAGCAGGGTCGGACTAGCGGGGTACACAGATACGCAGTATTTT
TRBJ2-1	TRBD1	once	TRBV27	CASRGFGTGGDNEQFF	TGTGCCAGCAGGGGATTCGGGACAGGGGGTGACAATGAGCAGTTCTTC
TRBJ2-7	NA	few	TRBV21-1	CASSPRGPASYEQYF	TGTGCCAGCAGCCCCCGCGGGCCAGCCTCCTACGAGCAGTACTTC
TRBJ2-1	TRBD2	NA	TRBV11-1	CASSLLLAGASYNEQFF	TGTGCCAGCAGCTTGCTACTAGCGGGGGCCTCCTACAATGAGCAGTTCTTC
TRBJ2-2	TRBD2	NA	TRBV6-6	CASSFIAGGPFGELFF	TGTGCCAGCAGTTTCATAGCGGGGGGGCCTTTCGGGGAGCTGTTTTTT
TRBJ1-1	NA	NA	TRBV28	CASSLEGGYMNTEAFF	TGTGCCAGCAGTTTAGAGGGGGGGTATATGAACACTGAAGCTTTCTTT
TRBJ2-7	TRBD1	NA	TRBV18	CASSGQGARDEQYF	TGTGCCAGCTCCGGACAGGGGGCTCGCGACGAGCAGTACTTC
TRBJ1-4	TRBD1	NA	TRBV5-1	CASSLASRTGANEKLFF	TGCGCCAGCAGCTTGGCCAGCCGGACAGGGGCGAATGAAAAACTGTTTTTT
TRBJ2-1	NA	NA	TRBV15	CATSRTSPINEQFF	TGTGCCACCAGTCGAACTAGCCCTATCAATGAGCAGTTCTTC
TRBJ1-1	NA	NA	TRBV18	CASSQQGILWDMNTEAFF	TGTGCCAGCTCACAACAAGGAATCCTGTGGGACATGAACACTGAAGCTTTCTTT
TRBJ2-5	TRBD2	few	TRBV4-1	CASSRAGDRTSGLQETQYF	TGCGCCAGCAGCCGGGCCGGGGACAGGACTAGCGGGCTCCAAGAGACCCAGTACTTC
TRBJ1-1	NA	NA	TRBV6-1	CASSEGGGRAEAFF	TGTGCCAGCAGTGAAGGGGGGGGCCGCGCTGAAGCTTTCTTT
TRBJ2-5	NA	NA	TRBV23-1	CASSHPSKSPPVSRGQETQYF	TGCGCCAGCAGTCACCCCTCCAAATCTCCTCCCGTTTCTCGGGGCCAAGAGACCCAGTACTTC
TRBJ1-2	NA	NA	TRBV7-9	CASSQTGGVGYTF	TGTGCCAGCAGCCAAACGGGCGGGGTTGGCTACACCTTC
TRBJ1-5	NA	NA	TRBV5-5	CASSLDSFGRQPQHF	TGTGCCAGCAGCTTAGATTCGTTTGGTCGGCAGCCCCAGCATTTT
TRBJ1-2	NA	NA	TRBV4-2	CASSQDRGLENRVGFNYGYTF	TGTGCCAGCAGCCAAGATAGGGGGTTGGAAAACAGGGTAGGGTTTAACTATGGCTACACCTTC